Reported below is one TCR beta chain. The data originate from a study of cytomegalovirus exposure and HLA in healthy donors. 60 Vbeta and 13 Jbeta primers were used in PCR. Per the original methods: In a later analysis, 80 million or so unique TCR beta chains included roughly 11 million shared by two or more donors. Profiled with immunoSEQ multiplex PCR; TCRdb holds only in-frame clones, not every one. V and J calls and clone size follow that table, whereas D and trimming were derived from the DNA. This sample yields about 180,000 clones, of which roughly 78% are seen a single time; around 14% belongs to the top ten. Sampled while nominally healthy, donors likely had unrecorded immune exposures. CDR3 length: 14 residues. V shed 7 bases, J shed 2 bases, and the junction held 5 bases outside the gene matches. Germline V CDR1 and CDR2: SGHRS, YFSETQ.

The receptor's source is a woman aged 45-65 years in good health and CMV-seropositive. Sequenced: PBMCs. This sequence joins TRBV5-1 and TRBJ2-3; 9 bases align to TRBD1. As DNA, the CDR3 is TGCGCCAGCGACCGGGACAGGGTCACAGATACGCAGTATTTT. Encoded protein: CASDRDRVTDTQYF. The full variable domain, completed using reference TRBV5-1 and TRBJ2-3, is KAGVTQTPRYLIKTRGQQVTLSCSPISGHRSVSWYQQTPGQGLQFLFEYFSETQRNKGNFPGRFSGRQFSNSRSEMNVSTLELGDSALYLCASDRDRVTDTQYFGPGTRLTVL.